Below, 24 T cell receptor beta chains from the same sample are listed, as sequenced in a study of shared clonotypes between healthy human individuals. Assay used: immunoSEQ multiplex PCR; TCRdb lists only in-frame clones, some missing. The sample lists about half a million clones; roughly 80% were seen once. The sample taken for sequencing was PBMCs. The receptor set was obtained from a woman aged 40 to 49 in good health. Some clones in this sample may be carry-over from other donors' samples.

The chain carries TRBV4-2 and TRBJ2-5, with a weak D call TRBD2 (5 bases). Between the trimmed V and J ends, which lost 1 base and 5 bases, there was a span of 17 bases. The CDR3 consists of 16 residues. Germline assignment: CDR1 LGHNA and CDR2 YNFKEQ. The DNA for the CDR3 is TGTGCCAGCAGCCAAGGAGGTAGGGAGTGGAGGGAGACCCAGTACTTC. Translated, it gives CASSQGGREWRETQYF.

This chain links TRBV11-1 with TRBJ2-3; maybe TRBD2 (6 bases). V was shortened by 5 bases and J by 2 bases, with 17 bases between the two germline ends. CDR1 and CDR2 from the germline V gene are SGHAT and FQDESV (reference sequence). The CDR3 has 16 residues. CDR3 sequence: CASSPWRVRATDTQYF. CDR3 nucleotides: TGTGCCAGCAGCCCCTGGAGGGTACGGGCCACAGATACGCAGTATTTT.

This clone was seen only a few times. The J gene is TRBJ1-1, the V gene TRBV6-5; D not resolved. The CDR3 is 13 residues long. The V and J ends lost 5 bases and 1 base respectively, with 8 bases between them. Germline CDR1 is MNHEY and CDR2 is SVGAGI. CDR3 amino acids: CASSQYRNTEAFF. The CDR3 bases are TGTGCCAGCAGTCAATACAGGAACACTGAAGCTTTCTTT.

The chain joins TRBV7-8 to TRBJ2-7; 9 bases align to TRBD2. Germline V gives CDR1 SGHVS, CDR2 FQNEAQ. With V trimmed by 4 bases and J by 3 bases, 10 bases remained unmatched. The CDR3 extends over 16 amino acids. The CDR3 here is CASSSSSGSFHYEQYF. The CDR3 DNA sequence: TGTGCCAGCAGCTCCAGTAGCGGGAGCTTTCACTACGAGCAGTACTTC.

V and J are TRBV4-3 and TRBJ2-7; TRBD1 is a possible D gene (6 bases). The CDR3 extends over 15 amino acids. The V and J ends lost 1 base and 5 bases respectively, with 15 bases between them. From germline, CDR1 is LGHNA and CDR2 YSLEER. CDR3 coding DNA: TGCGCCAGCAGCCAAGGTCGAGGGACAAAGAACGAGCAGTACTTC. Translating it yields CASSQGRGTKNEQYF.

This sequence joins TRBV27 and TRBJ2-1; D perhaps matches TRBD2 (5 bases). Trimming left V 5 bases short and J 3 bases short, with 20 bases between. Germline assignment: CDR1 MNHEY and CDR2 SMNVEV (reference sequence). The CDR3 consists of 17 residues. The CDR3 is CASSPLRASLDYNEQFF. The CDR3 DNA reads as TGTGCCAGCAGTCCGCTGAGGGCTAGCTTGGACTACAATGAGCAGTTCTTC.

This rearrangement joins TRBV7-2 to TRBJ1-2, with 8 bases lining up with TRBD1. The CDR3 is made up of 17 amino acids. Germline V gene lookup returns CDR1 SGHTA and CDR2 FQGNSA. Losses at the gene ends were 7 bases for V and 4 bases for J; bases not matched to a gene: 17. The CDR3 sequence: CASTPQVAGGLFYGYTF. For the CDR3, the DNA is TGTGCCAGCACCCCCCAGGTGGCAGGGGGCTTATTCTATGGCTACACCTTC. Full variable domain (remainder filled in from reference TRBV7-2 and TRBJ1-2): GAGVSQSPSNKVTEKGKDVELRCDPISGHTALYWYRQSLGQGLEFLIYFQGNSAPDKSGLPSDRFSAERTGGSVSTLTIQRTQQEDSAVYLCASTPQVAGGLFYGYTFGSGTRLTVV.

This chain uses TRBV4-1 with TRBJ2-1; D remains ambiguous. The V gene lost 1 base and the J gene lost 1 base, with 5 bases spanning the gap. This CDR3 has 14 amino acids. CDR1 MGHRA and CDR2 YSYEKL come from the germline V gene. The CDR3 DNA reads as TGCGCCAGCAGCCAAGTGGTATCCTACAATGAGCAGTTCTTC. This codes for CASSQVVSYNEQFF.

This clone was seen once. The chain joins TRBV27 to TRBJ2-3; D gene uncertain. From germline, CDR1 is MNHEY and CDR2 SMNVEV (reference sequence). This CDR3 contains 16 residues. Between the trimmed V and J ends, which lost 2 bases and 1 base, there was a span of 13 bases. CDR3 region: CASSLKPYRGTDTQYF. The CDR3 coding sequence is TGTGCCAGCAGTTTAAAGCCCTATCGGGGCACAGATACGCAGTATTTT.

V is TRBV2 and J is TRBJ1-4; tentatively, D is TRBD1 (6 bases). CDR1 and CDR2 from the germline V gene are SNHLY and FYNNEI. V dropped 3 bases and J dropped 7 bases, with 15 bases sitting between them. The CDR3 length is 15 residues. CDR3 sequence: CASSDQQGWVEKLFF. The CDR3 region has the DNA TGTGCCAGCAGTGATCAACAGGGATGGGTTGAAAAACTGTTTTTT.

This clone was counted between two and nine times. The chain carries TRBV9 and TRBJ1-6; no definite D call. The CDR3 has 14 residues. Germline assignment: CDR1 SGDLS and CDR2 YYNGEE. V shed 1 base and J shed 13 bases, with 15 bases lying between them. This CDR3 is CASSVTTEAVPLHF. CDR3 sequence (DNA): TGTGCCAGCAGCGTAACCACCGAGGCCGTCCCCCTCCACTTT.

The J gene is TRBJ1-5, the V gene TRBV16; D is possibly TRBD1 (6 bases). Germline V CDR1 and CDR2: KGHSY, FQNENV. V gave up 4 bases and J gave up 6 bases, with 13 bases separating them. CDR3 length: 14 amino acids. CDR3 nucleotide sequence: TGTGCCAGCAGCCCGCTAGGGGGAAGTCAGCCCCAGCATTTT. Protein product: CASSPLGGSQPQHF.

CDR3 nucleotide sequence: TGCAGCGTTGGGGCAGCGGGAGGTGGTGACAATGAGCAGTTCTTC. It yields the protein CSVGAAGGGDNEQFF. The gene calls are TRBV29-1 and TRBJ2-1; 9 bases are shared with TRBD2. Germline values: CDR1 SQVTM, CDR2 ANQGSEA. The CDR3 spans 15 residues. V shed 4 bases, J shed 5 bases, and the junction held 9 bases outside the gene matches.

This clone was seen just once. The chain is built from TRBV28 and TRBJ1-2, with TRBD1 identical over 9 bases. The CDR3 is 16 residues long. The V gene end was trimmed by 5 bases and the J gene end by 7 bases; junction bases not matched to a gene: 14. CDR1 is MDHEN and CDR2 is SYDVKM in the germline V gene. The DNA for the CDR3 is TGTGCCAGCAGTCCGCCCCAGGGACAGGGTGGCGGTGGCTACACCTTC. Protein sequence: CASSPPQGQGGGGYTF.

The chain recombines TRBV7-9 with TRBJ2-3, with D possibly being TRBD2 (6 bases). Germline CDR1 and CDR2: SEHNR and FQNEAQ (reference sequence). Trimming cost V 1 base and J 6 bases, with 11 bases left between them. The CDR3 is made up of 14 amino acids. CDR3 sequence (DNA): TGTGCCAGCAGCTTAGTTTGGACTATGGATACGCAGTATTTT. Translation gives CASSLVWTMDTQYF.

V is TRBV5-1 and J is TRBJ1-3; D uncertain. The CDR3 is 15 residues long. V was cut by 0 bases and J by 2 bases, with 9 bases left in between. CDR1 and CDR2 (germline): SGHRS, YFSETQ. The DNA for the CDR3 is TGCGCCAGCAGCTTGGACGGGAGAACTGGAAACACCATATATTTT. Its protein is CASSLDGRTGNTIYF.

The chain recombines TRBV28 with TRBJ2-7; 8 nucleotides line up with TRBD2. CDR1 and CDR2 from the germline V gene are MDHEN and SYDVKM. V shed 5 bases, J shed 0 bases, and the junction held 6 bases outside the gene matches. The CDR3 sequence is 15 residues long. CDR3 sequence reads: CASSPGGGGSYEQYF. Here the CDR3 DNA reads TGTGCCAGCAGTCCCGGGGGGGGAGGCTCCTACGAGCAGTACTTC.

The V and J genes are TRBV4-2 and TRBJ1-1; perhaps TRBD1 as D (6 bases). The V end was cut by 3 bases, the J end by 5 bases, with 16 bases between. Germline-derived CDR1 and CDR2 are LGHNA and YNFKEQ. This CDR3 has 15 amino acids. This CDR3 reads CASSHNTGSGTEAFF. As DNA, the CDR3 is TGTGCCAGCAGCCATAACACAGGGTCTGGGACTGAAGCTTTCTTT.

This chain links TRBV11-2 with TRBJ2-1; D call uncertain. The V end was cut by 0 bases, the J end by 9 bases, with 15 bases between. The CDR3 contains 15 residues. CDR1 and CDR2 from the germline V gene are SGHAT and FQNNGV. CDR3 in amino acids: CASSLDTAARGEQFF. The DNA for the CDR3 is TGTGCCAGCAGCTTAGATACGGCAGCTCGCGGTGAGCAGTTCTTC.

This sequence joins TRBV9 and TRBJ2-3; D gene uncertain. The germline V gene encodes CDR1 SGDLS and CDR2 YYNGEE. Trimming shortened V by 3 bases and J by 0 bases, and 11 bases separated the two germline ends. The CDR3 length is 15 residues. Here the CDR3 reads CASSEGSTSTDTQYF. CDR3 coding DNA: TGTGCCAGCAGCGAGGGCTCAACTAGCACAGATACGCAGTATTTT.

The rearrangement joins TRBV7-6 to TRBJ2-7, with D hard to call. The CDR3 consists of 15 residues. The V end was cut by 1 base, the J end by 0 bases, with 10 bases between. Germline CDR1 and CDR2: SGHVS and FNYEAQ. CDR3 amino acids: CASSLDYYTSYEQYF. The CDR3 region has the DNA TGTGCCAGCAGCTTAGACTACTATACCTCCTACGAGCAGTACTTC.

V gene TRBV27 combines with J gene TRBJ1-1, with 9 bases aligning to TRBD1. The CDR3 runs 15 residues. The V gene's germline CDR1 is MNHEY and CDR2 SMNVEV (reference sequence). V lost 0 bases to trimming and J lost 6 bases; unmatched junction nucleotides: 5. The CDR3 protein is CASSLSGQGRAEAFF. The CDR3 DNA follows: TGTGCCAGCAGTTTATCGGGACAGGGACGGGCTGAAGCTTTCTTT.

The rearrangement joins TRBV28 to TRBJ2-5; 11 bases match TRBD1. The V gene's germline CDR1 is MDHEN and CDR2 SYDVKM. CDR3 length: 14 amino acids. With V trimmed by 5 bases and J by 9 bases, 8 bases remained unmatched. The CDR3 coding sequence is TGTGCCAGCAGTACCGAGGGGGACAGGGGGGCCCAGTACTTC. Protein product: CASSTEGDRGAQYF.

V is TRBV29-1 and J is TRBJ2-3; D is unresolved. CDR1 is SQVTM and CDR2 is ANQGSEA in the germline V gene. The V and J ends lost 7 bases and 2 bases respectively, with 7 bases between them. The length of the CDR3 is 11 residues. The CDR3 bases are TGCAGCGCCGTTCCCACAGATACGCAGTATTTT. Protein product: CSAVPTDTQYF.